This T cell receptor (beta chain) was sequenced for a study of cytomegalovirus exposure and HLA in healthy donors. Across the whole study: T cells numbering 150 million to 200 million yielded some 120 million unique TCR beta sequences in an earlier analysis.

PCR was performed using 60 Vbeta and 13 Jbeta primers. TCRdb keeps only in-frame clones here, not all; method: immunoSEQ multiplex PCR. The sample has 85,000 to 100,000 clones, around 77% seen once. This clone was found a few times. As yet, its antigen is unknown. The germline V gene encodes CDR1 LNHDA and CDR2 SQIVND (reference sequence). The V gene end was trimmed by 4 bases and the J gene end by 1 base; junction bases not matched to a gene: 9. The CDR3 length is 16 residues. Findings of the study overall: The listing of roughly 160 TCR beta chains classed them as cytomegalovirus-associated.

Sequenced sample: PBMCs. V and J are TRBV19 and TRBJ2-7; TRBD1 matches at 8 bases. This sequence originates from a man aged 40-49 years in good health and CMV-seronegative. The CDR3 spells CASSTKQGDRSYEQYF. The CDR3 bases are TGTGCCAGTAGTACAAAACAGGGGGATCGGTCCTACGAGCAGTACTTC.